These T cell receptor beta chains were read from a single sample in a study of cytomegalovirus exposure and HLA in healthy donors. Clones were sequenced by immunoSEQ multiplex PCR, and TCRdb holds only the in-frame ones, with some missing. Of about 71,000 clones listed, about 94% are singletons. The sample taken for sequencing was PBMCs. Receptors were obtained from a woman aged 18-29 years in good health and CMV-seronegative. Both conserved end residues are part of each CDR3. A D gene is named only where the DNA matches it firmly.

d_call j_call v_call cdr3_aa cdr3_nt
. TRBJ1-5 TRBV19 CASSGTLSNQPQHF TGTGCCAGTTCCGGGACACTTAGCAATCAGCCCCAGCATTTT
TRBD1 TRBJ1-1 TRBV27 CASSLSIGQGKAFF TGTGCCAGCAGTTTATCGATTGGACAGGGGAAAGCTTTCTTT
TRBD1 TRBJ2-3 TRBV19 CARIPRRFTGGFTDTQYF TGTGCCAGGATCCCACGCCGCTTTACAGGGGGGTTCACAGATACGCAGTATTTT
. TRBJ2-7 TRBV5-6 CASSFGSTAKYF TGTGCCAGCAGCTTCGGGTCTACGGCTAAGTACTTC
. TRBJ2-3 TRBV9 CASSVGGTGTDTQYF TGTGCCAGCAGCGTCGGCGGGACGGGAACAGATACGCAGTATTTT
. TRBJ2-3 TRBV7-9 CASDPLGTTDTQYF TGTGCCAGCGATCCGCTCGGTACCACAGATACGCAGTATTTT
TRBD2 TRBJ2-1 TRBV28 CASSRLLAATDSYNEQFF TGTGCCAGCAGCCGCCTCCTAGCGGCTACCGACTCCTACAATGAGCAGTTCTTC
TRBD2 TRBJ2-1 TRBV9 CASSGTSGSSSINEQFF TGTGCCAGCAGCGGGACTAGCGGGAGCTCCTCAATTAATGAGCAGTTCTTC
TRBD2 TRBJ2-7 TRBV5-6 CASTTRLAGALNEQYF TGTGCCAGCACCACCAGACTAGCGGGAGCACTAAACGAGCAGTACTTC
. TRBJ2-1 TRBV11-2 CASSPDGGPNNEQFF TGTGCCAGCAGTCCTGATGGCGGGCCTAACAATGAGCAGTTCTTC